The following is a T cell receptor beta chain sequence with its context. Its antigen is undetermined. The sample is drawn from a study of T cells after yellow fever vaccination. Overall study findings and caveats: The booster response re-showed most primary clones: roughly 97% CD4, approximately 86% CD8. Although the secondary response was weaker, it peaked faster, at day 5 versus 15.

Looked up from germline, CDR1 is DFQATT and CDR2 is SNEGSKA (reference sequence). There are 15 residues in the CDR3. Deletions cut 5 bases from V and 9 bases from J, with 20 bases between. TCRdb called the 5' RACE reads again in MiXCR, with one record for every CDR3 protein. The sample records hundreds of thousands of distinct CDR3 sequences, 13% being singletons. The source is a man aged 25 to 40 who received the YFV17D yellow fever vaccine. The chain has TRBV20-1 and TRBJ1-6; D not certain. Sequencing was performed on PBMCs, taken on the day of the yellow fever booster vaccination. The CDR3 DNA follows: TGCAGTGCTCTCTCAAGGCGGGGATCGAGTTCACCCCTCCACTTT. Protein: CSALSRRGSSSPLHF.